Listed here are 23 T cell receptor beta chains from one sample, sequenced in a study of cytomegalovirus exposure and HLA in healthy donors. The PCR employed 60 Vbeta primers together with 13 Jbeta primers. TCRdb's table, derived via immunoSEQ multiplex PCR, lists solely in-frame clones and lacks some. The sample yields roughly 98,000 clones, under 85% seen once. Sequencing was carried out using PBMCs. Receptor source: a man in his forties in good health and CMV-seronegative.

The gene calls are TRBV25-1 and TRBJ1-1, with D possibly matching TRBD1 (6 bases). Trimming shortened V by 5 bases and J by 2 bases, and 9 bases separated the two germline ends. Per the germline V gene, CDR1 is MGHDK and CDR2 is SYGVNS. This CDR3 spans 13 amino acids. CDR3 sequence reads: CASSSDRNTEAFF. The CDR3 DNA is TGTGCCAGCAGTTCGGACAGAAACACTGAAGCTTTCTTT.

The V gene is TRBV28, the J gene TRBJ2-1, with TRBD2 matching 9 bases. J gave up 11 bases and V 6 bases, and 5 bases lay outside the gene matches. CDR3 size: 12 residues. Germline V gene data show CDR1 as MDHEN and CDR2 as SYDVKM. The CDR3 DNA sequence: TGTGCCAGCAGATCGACTAGCGGACAGCAGTTCTTC. Its translation: CASRSTSGQQFF.

The CDR3 sequence: CASSMGTGTTETQYF. CDR3 nucleotide sequence: TGTGCCAGCAGCATGGGGACCGGGACTACAGAGACCCAGTACTTC. V gene TRBV5-4 combines with J gene TRBJ2-5, with 7 nucleotides matching TRBD2. Germline V gene lookup returns CDR1 SGHNT and CDR2 YYREEE (reference sequence). Trimming cost V 4 bases and J 4 bases; bases outside gene matches: 10. CDR3 size: 15 residues.

The rearrangement links TRBV5-1 to TRBJ2-5, with 7 nucleotides matching TRBD1. The J call may be in error: the DNA end matches TRBJ2-7 better. CDR1 is SGHRS, CDR2 YFSETQ, per germline. CDR3 length: 13 residues. The CDR3 DNA reads as TGCGCCAGCAGCTTGGACAGGGGCTACGAGCAGTACTTC. This translates into CASSLDRGYEQYF.

The chain joins TRBV19 to TRBJ1-1; D remains ambiguous. The CDR3 covers 13 residues. V lost 3 bases and J lost 5, with 10 bases in between. Germline CDR1 LNHDA, CDR2 SQIVND (reference sequence). In DNA, the CDR3 is TGTGCCAGTAGTATGAACGAGGTAACTGAAGCTTTCTTT. It yields the protein CASSMNEVTEAFF.

V is TRBV5-5 and J is TRBJ2-1, with TRBD2 identical over 10 bases. V trimming: 0 bases; J trimming: 7 bases; junction bases outside the gene matches: 7. The CDR3 runs to 16 residues. Germline V lookup: CDR1 SGHKS, CDR2 YYEKEE (reference sequence). The CDR3 loop is CASSLVEREGLNEQFF. The CDR3 DNA is TGTGCCAGCAGCTTGGTCGAGCGGGAGGGCCTAAATGAGCAGTTCTTC. The full variable domain, rest sourced from reference TRBV5-5 and TRBJ2-1, is DAGVTQSPTHLIKTRGQQVTLRCSPISGHKSVSWYQQVLGQGPQFIFQYYEKEERGRGNFPDRFSARQFPNYSSELNVNALLLGDSALYLCASSLVEREGLNEQFFGPGTRLTVL.

The chain has TRBV13 and TRBJ1-2; 8 bases are a match to TRBD1. This CDR3 has 14 amino acids. V lost 5 bases, J lost 6 bases, and 8 bases stayed unmatched. Germline lookup yields CDR1 PRHDT and CDR2 FYEKMQ (reference sequence). DNA for the CDR3: TGTGCCAGCAGCCCATGGACAGGGACGAATGGCTACACCTTC. It specifies CASSPWTGTNGYTF. Combining the CDR3 with reference TRBV13 and TRBJ1-2 gives the whole variable domain AAGVIQSPRHLIKEKRETATLKCYPIPRHDTVYWYQQGPGQDPQFLISFYEKMQSDKGSIPDRFSAQQFSDYHSELNMSSLELGDSALYFCASSPWTGTNGYTFGSGTRLTVV.

The count of this clone is one. The genes are TRBV4-1 and TRBJ1-3, with a weak D call TRBD1 (6 bases). The CDR3 is made up of 18 amino acids. Germline assignment: CDR1 MGHRA and CDR2 YSYEKL. V dropped 2 bases and J dropped 5 bases, with 22 bases sitting between them. The CDR3 loop reads CASSQPARGASGRNTIYF. The CDR3 DNA reads as TGCGCCAGCAGCCAACCTGCCCGGGGGGCATCAGGGAGAAACACCATATATTTT.

This clone occurred a few times. J is TRBJ2-3 and V is TRBV7-2; TRBD2 matches at 8 bases. The CDR3 consists of 18 residues. Germline loops: CDR1 SGHTA, CDR2 FQGNSA. With 5 bases clipped from V and 6 bases from J, the junction kept 19 bases outside the gene matches. CDR3 residues: CASSPRGVGRGGLDTQYF. CDR3 DNA: TGTGCCAGCAGCCCGAGAGGGGTAGGACGGGGGGGGCTCGATACGCAGTATTTT.

This clone was detected a few times. J is TRBJ1-3 and V is TRBV4-3; TRBD1 agrees at 8 bases. V shed 3 bases and J 2 bases; nucleotides not matched to a gene: 6. This CDR3 comprises 16 residues. Germline CDR1 is LGHNA and CDR2 is YSLEER. Here the CDR3 reads CASSQGQEGTGNTIYF. DNA of the CDR3: TGCGCCAGCAGCCAGGGACAGGAGGGTACTGGAAACACCATATATTTT.

This clone was picked up a small number of times. The junction does not match germline at one end; this may be a read error. V and J are TRBV5-8 and TRBJ1-4; D not resolved. CDR3 length: 12 amino acids. In germline, CDR1 is SGHTS, CDR2 YDEGEE. This chain's CDR3 is CASSPRRGSPSF. DNA for the CDR3: TGTGCCAGCAGCCCAAGGAGAGGGTCCCCATCTTTT.

This chain connects TRBV2 to TRBJ2-7, with TRBD1 matching over 10 bases. This CDR3 contains 13 residues. Losses at the gene ends were 5 bases for V and 5 bases for J; bases not matched to a gene: 3. CDR1 is SNHLY and CDR2 is FYNNEI in the germline V gene. The chain's CDR3 is CASSWDRGDEQYF. The CDR3 DNA sequence: TGTGCCAGCAGTTGGGACAGGGGCGACGAGCAGTACTTC.

In this sample, this clone turned up a few times. The chain couples TRBV19 to TRBJ1-1; no definite D call. Per the germline V gene, CDR1 is LNHDA and CDR2 is SQIVND (reference sequence). V lost 5 bases and J lost 0, with 16 bases in between. There are 16 residues in the CDR3. CDR3: CASSSPGAALNTEAFF. The CDR3 DNA follows: TGTGCCAGTAGTTCGCCTGGTGCGGCGCTGAACACTGAAGCTTTCTTT.

This clone was recorded a few times. V and J are TRBV18 and TRBJ1-3; the match to TRBD1 covers 7 bases. Germline CDR1 reads KGHSH; CDR2 reads LQKENI. This CDR3 region has 16 residues. Germline trimming cut 0 bases from V and 4 bases from J; bases unmatched to any gene: 6. CDR3 residues: CASSPPGQAWGNTIYF. The CDR3 DNA reads as TGTGCCAGCTCACCACCCGGACAGGCTTGGGGAAACACCATATATTTT.

A remark on this clone: Other DNA sequences of this sample code for an identical CDR3. CDR3 DNA sequence: TGCGCCAGCAGCCAGCTAGCGGTCACAGTCGGTACGCAGTATTTT. This gives the protein CASSQLAVTVGTQYF. The chain uses TRBV4-1 and TRBJ2-3; 7 bases map to TRBD2. The germline V gene encodes CDR1 MGHRA and CDR2 YSYEKL. V was clipped by 3 bases and J by 8 bases; unmatched bases: 11. The CDR3 totals 15 residues.

The chain is built from TRBV2 and TRBJ1-2, with 8 positions matching TRBD1. Germline values: CDR1 SNHLY, CDR2 FYNNEI. J lost 3 bases, V lost 4 bases, and 4 bases had no gene match. The CDR3 runs 14 residues. The CDR3 protein is CASSVEQGDYGYTF. CDR3 in DNA: TGTGCCAGCAGTGTAGAACAGGGGGACTATGGCTACACCTTC.

The sample holds a few counts of this clone. This chain joins TRBV25-1 and TRBJ2-1, with D perhaps TRBD1 (5 bases). The CDR3 extends over 16 amino acids. From germline, CDR1 is MGHDK and CDR2 SYGVNS. Trimming stripped 5 bases from V and 0 bases from J, with 14 bases between. CDR3 in DNA: TGTGCCAGCAGTTTCTACAGGTTTGGCTCCTACAATGAGCAGTTCTTC. It translates to CASSFYRFGSYNEQFF.

This clone was recorded once. This sequence joins TRBV5-4 and TRBJ2-5; 8 bases line up with TRBD2. V was clipped by 0 bases and J by 4 bases; unmatched bases: 8. This CDR3 has 16 residues. Germline-derived CDR1 and CDR2 are SGHNT and YYREEE (reference sequence). The CDR3: CASSLGSGGARETQYF. Written as DNA, the CDR3 is TGTGCCAGCAGCTTGGGTTCGGGGGGGGCTCGAGAGACCCAGTACTTC.

The V call is TRBV7-9, the J call TRBJ1-1; D is undetermined. V shed 7 bases and J shed 1 base, with 16 bases lying between them. This CDR3 region has 15 residues. In germline, CDR1 is SEHNR, CDR2 FQNEAQ (reference sequence). The DNA for the CDR3 is TGTGCCAGCACCTCACATATCGTCTCGAACACTGAAGCTTTCTTT. It is translated as CASTSHIVSNTEAFF.

Points on this clone: The identical CDR3 is also encoded by other nucleotide sequences in the sample. This rearrangement joins TRBV4-3 to TRBJ2-2; D gene ambiguous. This CDR3 has 16 residues. Germline loops: CDR1 LGHNA, CDR2 YSLEER. The V and J ends lost 0 bases and 4 bases respectively, with 12 bases between them. DNA of the CDR3: TGCGCCAGCAGCCAAGATCTGGCAGTCCCCACCGGGGAGCTGTTTTTT. Translating it yields CASSQDLAVPTGELFF.

J is TRBJ1-1 and V is TRBV19; a possible D gene is TRBD1 (5 bases). Germline values: CDR1 LNHDA, CDR2 SQIVND (reference sequence). Trimming shortened V by 5 bases and J by 8 bases, and 18 bases separated the two germline ends. The CDR3 is made up of 14 amino acids. CDR3 DNA sequence: TGTGCCAGTAGTCCGGACACGCGCCTTTTCGAAGCTTTCTTT. Translating it yields CASSPDTRLFEAFF.

V is TRBV30 and J is TRBJ1-1; D is unresolved. V was cut by 5 bases and J by 0 bases, with 4 bases left in between. The CDR3 loop spans 11 amino acids. The germline V gene has CDR1 GTSNPN and CDR2 SVGIG (reference sequence). This chain's CDR3 is CAWSMNTEAFF. CDR3 nucleotides: TGTGCCTGGTCCATGAACACTGAAGCTTTCTTT.

The chain is built from TRBV6-6 and TRBJ2-2; no definite D call. CDR1 and CDR2 (germline): MNHNY, SVGAGI (reference sequence). CDR3 size: 12 residues. The V gene lost 8 bases and the J gene lost 6 bases, with 10 bases spanning the gap. This CDR3 is CASAINPGELFF. CDR3 bases: TGTGCCAGCGCTATAAATCCCGGGGAGCTGTTTTTT.